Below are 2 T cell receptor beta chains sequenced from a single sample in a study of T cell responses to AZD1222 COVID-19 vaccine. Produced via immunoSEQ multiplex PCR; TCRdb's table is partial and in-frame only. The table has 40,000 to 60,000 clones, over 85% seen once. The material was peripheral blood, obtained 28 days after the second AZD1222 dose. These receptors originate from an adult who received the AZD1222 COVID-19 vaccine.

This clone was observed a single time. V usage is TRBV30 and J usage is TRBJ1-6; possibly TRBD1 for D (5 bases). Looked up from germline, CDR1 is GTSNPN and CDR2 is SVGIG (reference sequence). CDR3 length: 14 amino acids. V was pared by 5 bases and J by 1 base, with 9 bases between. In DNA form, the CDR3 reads TGTGCCTGGGGGGGGGTTTCCTATAATTCACCCCTCCACTTT. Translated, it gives CAWGGVSYNSPLHF.

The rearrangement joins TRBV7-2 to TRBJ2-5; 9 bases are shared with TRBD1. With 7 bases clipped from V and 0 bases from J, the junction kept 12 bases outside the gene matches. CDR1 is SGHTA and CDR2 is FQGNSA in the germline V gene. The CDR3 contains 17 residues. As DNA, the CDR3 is TGTGCCAGCACCCTAACAGGGGGCGGCTCGTACCAAGAGACCCAGTACTTC. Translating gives CASTLTGGGSYQETQYF. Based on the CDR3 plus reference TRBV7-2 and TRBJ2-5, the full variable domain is GAGVSQSPSNKVTEKGKDVELRCDPISGHTALYWYRQSLGQGLEFLIYFQGNSAPDKSGLPSDRFSAERTGGSVSTLTIQRTQQEDSAVYLCASTLTGGGSYQETQYFGPGTRLLVL.